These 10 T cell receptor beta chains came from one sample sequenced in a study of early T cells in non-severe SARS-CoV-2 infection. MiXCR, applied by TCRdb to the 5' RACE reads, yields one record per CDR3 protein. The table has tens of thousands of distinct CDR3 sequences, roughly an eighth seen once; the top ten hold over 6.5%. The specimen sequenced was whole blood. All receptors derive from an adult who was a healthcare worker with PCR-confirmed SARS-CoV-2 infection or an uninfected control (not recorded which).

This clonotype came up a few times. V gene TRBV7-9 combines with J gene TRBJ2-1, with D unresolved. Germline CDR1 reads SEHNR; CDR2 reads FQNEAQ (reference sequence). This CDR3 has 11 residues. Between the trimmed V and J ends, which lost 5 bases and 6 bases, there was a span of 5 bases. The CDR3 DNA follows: TGTGCCAGCAGCGAAGTCAATGAGCAGTTCTTC. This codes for CASSEVNEQFF.

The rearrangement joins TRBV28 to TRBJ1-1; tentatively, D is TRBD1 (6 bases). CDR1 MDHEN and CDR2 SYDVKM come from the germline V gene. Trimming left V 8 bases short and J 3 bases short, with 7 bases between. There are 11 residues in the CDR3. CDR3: CASGQYTEAFF. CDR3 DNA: TGTGCCAGCGGACAGTACACTGAAGCTTTCTTT.

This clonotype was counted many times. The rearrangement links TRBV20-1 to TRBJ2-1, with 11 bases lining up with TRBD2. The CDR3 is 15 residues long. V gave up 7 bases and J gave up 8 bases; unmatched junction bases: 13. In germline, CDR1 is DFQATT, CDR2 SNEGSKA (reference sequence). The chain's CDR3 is CSVVKGLADLDEQFF. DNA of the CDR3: TGCAGTGTTGTGAAGGGACTAGCGGACCTCGATGAGCAGTTCTTC.

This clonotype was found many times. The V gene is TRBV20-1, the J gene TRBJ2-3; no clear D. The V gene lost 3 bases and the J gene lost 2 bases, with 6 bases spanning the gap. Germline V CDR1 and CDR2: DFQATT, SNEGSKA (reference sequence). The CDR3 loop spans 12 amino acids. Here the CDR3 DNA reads TGCAGTGCTAGTGGATTCACAGATACGCAGTATTTT. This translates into CSASGFTDTQYF.

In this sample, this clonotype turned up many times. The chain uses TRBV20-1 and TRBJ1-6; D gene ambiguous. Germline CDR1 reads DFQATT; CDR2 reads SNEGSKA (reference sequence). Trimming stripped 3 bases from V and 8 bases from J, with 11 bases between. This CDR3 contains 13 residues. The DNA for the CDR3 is TGCAGTGCTAGTTCGACTCCCGATTCACCCCTCCACTTT. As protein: CSASSTPDSPLHF.

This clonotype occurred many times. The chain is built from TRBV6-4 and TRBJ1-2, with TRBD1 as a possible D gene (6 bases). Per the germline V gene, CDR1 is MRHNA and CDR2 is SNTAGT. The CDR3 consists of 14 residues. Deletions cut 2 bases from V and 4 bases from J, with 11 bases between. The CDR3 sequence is CASSDGGGAYGYTF. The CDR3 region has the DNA TGTGCCAGCAGTGACGGCGGGGGCGCCTATGGCTACACCTTC.

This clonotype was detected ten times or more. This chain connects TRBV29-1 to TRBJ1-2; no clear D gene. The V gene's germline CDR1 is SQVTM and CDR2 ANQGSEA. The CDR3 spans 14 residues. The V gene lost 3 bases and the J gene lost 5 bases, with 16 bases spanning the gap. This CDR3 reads CSVERAGILYGYTF. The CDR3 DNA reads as TGCAGCGTTGAGAGGGCTGGGATCCTTTATGGCTACACCTTC.

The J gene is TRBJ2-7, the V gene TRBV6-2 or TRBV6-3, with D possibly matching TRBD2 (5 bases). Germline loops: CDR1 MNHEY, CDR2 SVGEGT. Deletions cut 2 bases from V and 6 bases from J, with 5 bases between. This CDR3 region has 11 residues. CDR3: CASSYSGEQYF. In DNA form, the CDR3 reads TGTGCCAGCAGTTACAGCGGCGAGCAGTACTTC.

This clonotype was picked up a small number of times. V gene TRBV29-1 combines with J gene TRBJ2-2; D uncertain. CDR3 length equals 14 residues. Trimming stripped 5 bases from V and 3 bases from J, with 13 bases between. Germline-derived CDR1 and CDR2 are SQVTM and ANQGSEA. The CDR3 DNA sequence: TGCAGCGTTAAACAAACTCCCGACACCGGGGAGCTGTTTTTT. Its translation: CSVKQTPDTGELFF.

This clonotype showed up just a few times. The CDR3 here is CASSVAIGVQHYEQYF. The CDR3, as DNA: TGTGCCAGCAGCGTAGCTATTGGGGTACAACACTACGAGCAGTACTTC. The V gene is TRBV9, the J gene TRBJ2-7; D gene uncertain. Trimming cost V 0 bases and J 3 bases, with 16 bases left between them. The germline gives CDR1 SGDLS, CDR2 YYNGEE. The CDR3 has 16 residues.